A selection of T cell receptor beta chains follows, all from one sample in a study of beta chain features in type 1 diabetes. Sequenced by immunoSEQ multiplex PCR; TCRdb stores in-frame clones only, minus some. The table shows roughly 450,000 clones, with roughly 13% occurring only once. Sequencing used naive CD4+ T cells from blood. The receptors were sampled from a man younger than 40 in good health. CDR3s include the opening cysteine and the closing phenylalanine or tryptophan. The D gene is left open where the match is weak. Some rows mark clone size as missing; the rest say once, few, many or name a class of expanded clone.

clone size	V gene	D gene	J gene	CDR3 protein	CDR3 DNA
NA	TRBV9	NA	TRBJ2-2	CAGRRENTGELFF	TGTGCCGGGAGGCGGGAGAACACCGGGGAGCTGTTTTTT
NA	TRBV9	NA	TRBJ1-2	CASSVIGQTNYGYTF	TGTGCCAGCAGCGTGATAGGACAGACTAACTATGGCTACACCTTC
few	TRBV7-2	NA	TRBJ2-4	CASSASTSSKNIQYF	TGTGCCAGCAGCGCGTCCACTAGCTCCAAAAACATTCAGTACTTC
few	TRBV14	NA	TRBJ1-1	CASSQVSFGETEAFF	TGTGCCAGCAGCCAAGTTTCGTTTGGGGAAACTGAAGCTTTCTTT
NA	TRBV6-6	NA	TRBJ2-5	CASAQGETQYF	TGTGCCAGCGCGCAGGGAGAGACCCAGTACTTC
NA	TRBV29-1	TRBD1	TRBJ1-2	CSAEQGVYGYTF	TGCAGCGCTGAACAGGGGGTCTATGGCTACACCTTC
few	TRBV7-2	NA	TRBJ1-4	CASSPLPTNEKLFF	TGTGCCAGCAGCCCGTTGCCAACTAATGAAAAACTGTTTTTT
few	TRBV4-3	TRBD2	TRBJ2-1	CASSQDGGRDYNEQFF	TGCGCCAGCAGCCAAGATGGCGGGAGGGATTACAATGAGCAGTTCTTC
NA	TRBV25-1	NA	TRBJ1-3	CASSERMGNTIYF	TGTGCCAGCAGTGAGCGGATGGGAAACACCATATATTTT
NA	TRBV5-6	NA	TRBJ2-3	CASSLRVAGSTDTQYF	TGTGCCAGCAGCTTGAGAGTGGCCGGTAGCACAGATACGCAGTATTTT
NA	TRBV25-1	TRBD2	TRBJ2-2	CASSDWLAGGTGELFF	TGTGCCAGCAGTGACTGGCTAGCGGGAGGCACCGGGGAGCTGTTTTTT
NA	TRBV29-1	NA	TRBJ2-3	CSVGRQDRFYF	TGCAGCGTGGGGAGACAGGATCGCTTCTATTTT
few	TRBV5-6	NA	TRBJ2-4	CASSLLESKNIQYF	TGTGCCAGCAGCTTGTTGGAGTCCAAAAACATTCAGTACTTC